This T cell receptor beta chain was found in a study of T cell responses to AZD1222 COVID-19 vaccine. General study findings and limits: Reports indicate that nearly half of spike-specific TCRs are directed at unmutated variant regions. Across the whole spike, CD4 TCRs peaked at regions 160-218 and 743-854. In a largely white British group with more females than males, clonal diversity was possibly underestimated. Repertoires were obtained solely post-peak T cell response.

On this clone itself: Its target is unknown.

V was cut by 5 bases and J by 3 bases, with 11 bases left in between. CDR1 is SGHVS, CDR2 FNYEAQ, per germline. The CDR3 is made up of 14 amino acids. The method was immunoSEQ multiplex PCR; TCRdb's version includes in-frame clones alone and lacks a portion of them. The data show 100,000 or so clones, with around nine tenths seen just once and around 3.2% held by the top ten. The rearrangement joins TRBV7-6 to TRBJ1-3; TRBD1 is a possible D gene (5 bases). This TCR was sampled from an adult in good health. Source: peripheral blood, taken on day 0 of AZD1222 vaccination. This chain's CDR3 is CASSPQGDGNTIYF. The CDR3 DNA follows: TGTGCCAGCAGCCCCCAGGGTGATGGAAACACCATATATTTT.